A single T cell receptor (beta chain) is shown here with its context. The germline CDR1 and CDR2 sequences are MNHEY and SVGAGI. V was pared by 2 bases and J by 1 base, with 6 bases between. This CDR3 has 15 residues. The sample belongs to a study of T cell changes during pregnancy in multiple sclerosis. Here immunoSEQ multiplex PCR was the method, and the copy in TCRdb shows in-frame clones only, minus some. In the table there are over 55,000 clones, over 80% of which are singletons. The chain combines TRBV6-5 with TRBJ2-6; TRBD1 is a possible D gene (6 bases). The TCR originated in a female donor with multiple sclerosis, enrolled in a pregnancy study. The sample consisted of peripheral blood, taken in the first trimester of pregnancy. CDR3 nucleotides: TGTGCCAGCAGTTACAGGGGGTCTGGGGCCAACGTCCTGACTTTC. This sequence encodes CASSYRGSGANVLTF.